Listed below are T cell receptor beta chains from one sample, sequenced in a study of T cells in Graves' hyperthyroidism and ophthalmopathy. Each CDR3 protein is one row after TCRdb ran MiXCR on the multiplex PCR reads. The sample contains around 380,000 distinct CDR3 sequences, roughly 14% of which appear only once. Sequencing was performed on blood. These receptor sequences come from a man aged 30-40 years with Graves' hyperthyroidism that later progressed to Graves' ophthalmopathy. The CDR3 runs from the conserved cysteine through the conserved F or W. Each record gives: V gene, J gene, CDR3 protein.

TRBV28,TRBJ2-6,CASSPSRDRAGANVLTF
TRBV2,TRBJ2-1,CASRDRTPRSSYNEQFF
TRBV12-3/TRBV12-4,TRBJ1-5,CASSVSQGRQPQHF
TRBV7-2,TRBJ2-2,CASSLSQSWGNTGELFF
TRBV12-3/TRBV12-4,TRBJ2-3,CASSVLAGAFTDTQYF
TRBV9,TRBJ2-2,CASSVGDFHTGELFF
TRBV6-5,TRBJ2-1,CASSYTLEGINEQFF
TRBV6-5,TRBJ1-2,CASSYSGSYGYTF
TRBV27,TRBJ2-1,CASSLSGTSGQFF
TRBV28,TRBJ1-4,CASSLQPRAKGGTTNEKLFF
TRBV5-4,TRBJ2-7,CASSETGEGYEQYF
TRBV7-6,TRBJ2-3,CASRALEFFEGDTQYF
TRBV29-1,TRBJ2-7,CSVSRLAGEYEQYF
TRBV19,TRBJ1-2,CASMVRGAYGYTF
TRBV20-1,TRBJ1-1,CSLSSRENTEAFF
TRBV28,TRBJ2-1,CASREDGTAHNEQFF
TRBV27,TRBJ2-1,CASSFSLVYNEQFF
TRBV5-1,TRBJ2-7,CASGRQGAYEQYF
TRBV6-1,TRBJ1-4,CASSEWGFGLNEKLFF
TRBV9,TRBJ1-6,CASSVRGSGNSPLHF
TRBV12-3/TRBV12-4,TRBJ2-1,CASSPLVRGLYNEQFF
TRBV11-3,TRBJ2-3,CASTIRGGFTDTQYF
TRBV9,TRBJ2-2,CASSPPRQNTGELFF
TRBV2,TRBJ1-2,CASSRRDSPFLYGYTF
TRBV10-3,TRBJ2-3,CAISAERGVPDTQYF
TRBV30,TRBJ2-1,CAWSDYNEQFF
TRBV5-4,TRBJ1-2,CASSLVGGPYYGYTF
TRBV29-1,TRBJ2-1,CSVEDPWAQGQFF
TRBV20-1,TRBJ2-7,CSARTRRDTFYEQYF
TRBV29-1,TRBJ2-1,CSVGQSSYNEQFF
TRBV30,TRBJ1-6,CAWSVRSGGSLHF
TRBV12-5,TRBJ2-7,CASGFGDSYEQYF
TRBV12-5,TRBJ2-3,CASGPGQGRTDTQYF
TRBV7-9,TRBJ1-4,CASSLGTGWDEKLFF
TRBV7-8,TRBJ2-7,CASSLQDYEQYF
TRBV20-1,TRBJ2-5,CSARPPLYTGGRETQYF
TRBV18,TRBJ1-3,CASSLLDGTGNTIYF
TRBV10-3,TRBJ2-1,CATRPRGRNEQFF
TRBV29-1,TRBJ1-1,CSVEEVTHTEAFF
TRBV7-6,TRBJ1-6,CASSGGQKNSPLHF
TRBV9,TRBJ2-1,CASTPGPSAHEQFF
TRBV7-2,TRBJ1-1,CASSLENLAEAFF
TRBV20-1,TRBJ2-5,CSARKARETQYF
TRBV7-3,TRBJ2-2,CASSPEGGTNTGELFF
TRBV14,TRBJ2-3,CASSPPGSELDTQYF